This TCR beta chain is drawn from a study of blood T cells in healthy people across ages. Study conclusions and caveats: In older individuals, TCR beta diversity per million T cells was lower, falling roughly linearly with age. In the absence of known donor CMV status, changes in expanded clonotypes were possibly confounded.

This CDR3 is built from 14 residues. Germline V gene sequence: CDR1 MNHEY, CDR2 SVGAGI. With 5 bases clipped from V and 12 bases from J, the junction kept 13 bases outside the gene matches. PBMCs numbering at least 6.5 million were isolated per sample. A second PCR, run for about 7 to 11 cycles, used a sample-barcoded 5' primer plus a J-beta primer mix. Via MiXCR, TCRdb re-called the 5' RACE reads, giving one row per CDR3 protein. The sample holds about 1.6 million distinct CDR3 sequences, about 35% seen once. A word on this clonotype: No antigen is known for it.

This chain connects TRBV6-5 to TRBJ2-1, with 7 bases identical to TRBD1. This clonotype was sampled from a woman aged 25 to 39 in good health. Sequencing was performed on blood. This CDR3 is CASSAPGQPIRQFF. In DNA form, the CDR3 reads TGTGCCAGCAGTGCTCCGGGACAGCCCATCAGGCAGTTCTTC.